The 32 T cell receptor beta chains listed next were all sequenced from one sample in a study of blood T cell repertoires in COVID-19. Profiling relied on immunoSEQ multiplex PCR, and the TCRdb table lists in-frame clones only, not all of them. The sample lists some 160,000 clones; approximately 82% were seen once. Sample: peripheral blood. Receptor source: an older man who had recovered from COVID-19.

V is TRBV4-1 and J is TRBJ2-6, with 9 bases lining up with TRBD1. After removal of 4 bases from V and 0 bases from J, the junction contained 7 bases not matched to a gene. This CDR3 comprises 18 residues. The germline V gene encodes CDR1 MGHRA and CDR2 YSYEKL. CDR3: CASSLDGTGNSGANVLTF. CDR3 DNA: TGCGCCAGCAGCCTTGACGGGACAGGGAACTCTGGGGCCAACGTCCTGACTTTC.

The V and J genes are TRBV5-1 and TRBJ1-6; D unclear. The germline CDR1 and CDR2 sequences are SGHRS and YFSETQ. V was shortened by 4 bases and J by 8 bases, with 13 bases between the two germline ends. The CDR3 length is 14 residues. The CDR3 region has the DNA TGCGCCAGCAGCCTCGGGGATATTTATTCACCCCTCCACTTT. It encodes CASSLGDIYSPLHF.

The chain joins TRBV11-2 to TRBJ2-5, with D maybe TRBD2 (5 bases). Germline assignment: CDR1 SGHAT and CDR2 FQNNGV. With 1 base removed from V and 4 bases from J, the gap between germline ends came to 13 bases. CDR3 length: 15 amino acids. The DNA of the CDR3 is TGTGCCAGCAGCTTAGGTGCGACTACGGTAGAGACCCAGTACTTC. This gives the protein CASSLGATTVETQYF.

V gene TRBV10-2 combines with J gene TRBJ2-5; TRBD2 matches at 8 bases. CDR3 size: 15 residues. Per germline, CDR1 WSHSY and CDR2 SAAADI. Trimming took 1 base from V and 6 from J; bases not matched to a gene: 7. This CDR3 is CASSELAGGLKTQYF. The CDR3 DNA sequence: TGCGCCAGCAGTGAGTTGGCGGGAGGATTAAAGACCCAGTACTTC.

Comments on this clone: Other DNA sequences of this sample code for an identical CDR3. The chain has TRBV9 and TRBJ2-2; D unresolved. Germline assignment: CDR1 SGDLS and CDR2 YYNGEE. V was shortened by 1 base and J by 5 bases, with 9 bases between the two germline ends. This CDR3 has 14 amino acids. DNA for the CDR3: TGTGCCAGCAGCGTATCGGGTGGGACCGGGGAGCTGTTTTTT. It codes for CASSVSGGTGELFF.

V gene TRBV6-2 or TRBV6-3 combines with J gene TRBJ1-1, with TRBD1 matching over 9 bases. Losses at the gene ends were 2 bases for V and 0 bases for J; bases not matched to a gene: 10. Germline V CDR1 and CDR2: MNHEY, SVGEGT. This CDR3 contains 18 residues. In nucleotides, the CDR3 is TGTGCCAGCAGTTACCCACAGGGGGCGACCCGCGTGAACACTGAAGCTTTCTTT. It translates to CASSYPQGATRVNTEAFF.

J is TRBJ2-1 and V is TRBV6-5, with D tentatively TRBD1 (6 bases). From germline, CDR1 is MNHEY and CDR2 SVGAGI. Deletions cut 5 bases from V and 3 bases from J, with 14 bases between. The CDR3 has 15 residues. The CDR3 here is CASSIDRPVYNEQFF. The DNA for the CDR3 is TGTGCCAGCAGTATCGACAGGCCCGTCTACAATGAGCAGTTCTTC.

The chain employs TRBV5-1 and TRBJ2-7; 9 bases align to TRBD1. In germline, CDR1 is SGHRS, CDR2 YFSETQ. This CDR3 comprises 14 residues. V was clipped by 0 bases and J by 6 bases; unmatched bases: 4. CDR3 amino acids: CASSLGDRVSEQYF. The CDR3 region has the DNA TGCGCCAGCAGCTTGGGGGACAGGGTGAGCGAGCAGTACTTC.

V and J are TRBV19 and TRBJ1-2, with a tentative D call TRBD1 (5 bases). Trimming cost V 2 bases and J 7 bases, with 14 bases left between them. Germline V lookup: CDR1 LNHDA, CDR2 SQIVND (reference sequence). The length of the CDR3 is 14 residues. The DNA of the CDR3 is TGTGCCAGTAGTATACTGGCAGGGAGGTTTGGCTACACCTTC. Its translation is CASSILAGRFGYTF.

This sequence joins TRBV5-1 and TRBJ2-2; 14 bases agree with TRBD2. CDR3 size: 16 residues. CDR1 SGHRS and CDR2 YFSETQ come from the germline V gene. Trimming at V came to 3 bases and at J to 4 bases, leaving 2 bases not matched to a gene. CDR3 region: CASSSGLAGGTGELFF. The CDR3 DNA sequence: TGCGCCAGCAGCTCAGGACTAGCGGGAGGCACCGGGGAGCTGTTTTTT.

The CDR3 protein is CASSWDTSNYGYTF. CDR3 DNA sequence: TGCGCCAGCAGCTGGGACACCTCTAACTATGGCTACACCTTC. The genes are TRBV5-1 and TRBJ1-2; possible D gene TRBD1, 6 bases. Trimming stripped 3 bases from V and 0 bases from J, with 9 bases between. This CDR3 region has 14 residues. CDR1 and CDR2 (germline): SGHRS, YFSETQ. Filled out from reference TRBV5-1 and TRBJ1-2, the complete variable domain reads KAGVTQTPRYLIKTRGQQVTLSCSPISGHRSVSWYQQTPGQGLQFLFEYFSETQRNKGNFPGRFSGRQFSNSRSEMNVSTLELGDSALYLCASSWDTSNYGYTFGSGTRLTVV.

This chain joins TRBV5-6 and TRBJ1-5; 7 bases line up with TRBD1. CDR1 is SGHDT and CDR2 is YYEEEE in the germline V gene. The CDR3 loop spans 12 amino acids. The V segment lost 4 bases and the J segment 9 bases; nucleotides outside the gene matches: 4. The CDR3 DNA follows: TGTGCCAGCAGCGTGGACAGGTGGCCCCAGCATTTT. This sequence encodes CASSVDRWPQHF. The complete variable domain, with remaining parts taken from reference TRBV5-6 and TRBJ1-5, reads DAGVTQSPTHLIKTRGQQVTLRCSPKSGHDTVSWYQQALGQGPQFIFQYYEEEERQRGNFPDRFSGHQFPNYSSELNVNALLLGDSALYLCASSVDRWPQHFGDGTRLSIL.

The chain uses TRBV18 and TRBJ2-5; unclear D gene. V was cut by 5 bases and J by 5 bases, with 12 bases left in between. The CDR3 spans 13 residues. The germline gives CDR1 KGHSH, CDR2 LQKENI. CDR3 sequence: CASSARGEETQYF. The DNA for the CDR3 is TGTGCCAGCTCAGCACGCGGAGAGGAGACCCAGTACTTC.

This chain uses TRBV6-5 with TRBJ1-2; no definite D call. Trimming shortened V by 0 bases and J by 10 bases, and 15 bases separated the two germline ends. Germline CDR1 is MNHEY and CDR2 is SVGAGI. The CDR3 length is 14 residues. The CDR3 coding sequence is TGTGCCAGCAGTTACTCCTCAGGCTTGTACCCCTACACCTTC. Translating gives CASSYSSGLYPYTF.

The rearrangement joins TRBV25-1 to TRBJ2-1; 12 positions match TRBD2. The ends lost 4 bases at V and 4 bases at J; junction bases unmatched: 11. CDR1 and CDR2 (germline): MGHDK, SYGVNS. The CDR3 runs to 18 residues. This CDR3 is CASSAPTSGRTRYNEQFF. In DNA form, the CDR3 reads TGTGCCAGCAGTGCGCCGACTAGCGGGAGAACACGTTACAATGAGCAGTTCTTC.

The chain employs TRBV11-2 and TRBJ1-1, with D hard to call. V was cut by 3 bases and J by 6 bases, with 5 bases left in between. The CDR3 is made up of 11 amino acids. Germline V gives CDR1 SGHAT, CDR2 FQNNGV. CDR3 loop: CASSFLSEAFF. Written as DNA, the CDR3 is TGTGCCAGCAGCTTCCTCTCTGAAGCTTTCTTT.

The V and J genes are TRBV29-1 and TRBJ2-1; 9 bases are shared with TRBD1. The CDR3 loop spans 14 amino acids. V shed 8 bases and J 7 bases; nucleotides not matched to a gene: 12. Germline CDR1 and CDR2: SQVTM and ANQGSEA. DNA of the CDR3: TGCAGCCCACTGGACAGGGGAATACAGAATGAGCAGTTCTTC. It specifies CSPLDRGIQNEQFF.

This chain connects TRBV28 to TRBJ1-6; TRBD1 aligns across 11 bases. CDR1 MDHEN and CDR2 SYDVKM come from the germline V gene. The CDR3 consists of 16 residues. V shed 5 bases, J shed 5 bases, and the junction held 5 bases outside the gene matches. The CDR3 loop is CASSLPGQGDNSPLHF. The CDR3 DNA follows: TGTGCCAGCAGTCTCCCGGGACAGGGGGATAATTCACCCCTCCACTTT.

The DNA for the CDR3 is TGTGCCAGCAGCCTCCCGGACGGGGCCTACGAGCAGTACTTC. This codes for CASSLPDGAYEQYF. The chain is built from TRBV5-5 and TRBJ2-7; a weak D match, TRBD2 (5 bases). V was shortened by 4 bases and J by 2 bases, with 13 bases between the two germline ends. Germline values: CDR1 SGHKS, CDR2 YYEKEE (reference sequence). The CDR3 has 14 amino acids.

This clone has only one observation. The chain recombines TRBV7-8 with TRBJ2-5; 11 bases fit TRBD2. The CDR3 totals 14 residues. CDR1 is SGHVS and CDR2 is FQNEAQ in the germline V gene. V shed 5 bases, J shed 3 bases, and the junction held 2 bases outside the gene matches. In DNA, the CDR3 is TGTGCCAGCAGCAAACTAGCGGGGGAAGAGACCCAGTACTTC. This encodes CASSKLAGEETQYF.

The V gene is TRBV5-4, the J gene TRBJ2-4, with D possibly TRBD2 on 6 matching bases. CDR3 length: 14 residues. Looked up from germline, CDR1 is SGHNT and CDR2 is YYREEE (reference sequence). V was cut by 1 base and J by 8 bases, with 13 bases left in between. The CDR3 spells CASSLSSPGDIQYF. The CDR3 DNA reads as TGTGCCAGCAGCTTGAGTTCCCCGGGGGACATTCAGTACTTC.

The chain uses TRBV5-6 and TRBJ2-5; TRBD1 matches at 10 bases. Germline assignment: CDR1 SGHDT and CDR2 YYEEEE. This CDR3 is built from 16 residues. The J segment lost 4 bases and the V segment lost 0 bases, leaving 6 bases of the junction unmatched. CDR3 sequence reads: CASSLGGQGSPETQYF. For the CDR3, the DNA is TGTGCCAGCAGCTTGGGGGGACAGGGGAGTCCAGAGACCCAGTACTTC.

The V call is TRBV18, the J call TRBJ2-5, with 7 bases aligning to TRBD2. The CDR3 runs to 13 residues. Germline trimming cut 6 bases from V and 3 bases from J; bases unmatched to any gene: 4. Germline V gene lookup returns CDR1 KGHSH and CDR2 LQKENI. The CDR3 here is CASSGSGEETQYF. The CDR3 DNA reads TGTGCCAGCTCGGGGAGCGGGGAAGAGACCCAGTACTTC.

This chain links TRBV27 with TRBJ2-1; D perhaps matches TRBD2 (6 bases). The V end lost 4 bases, the J end lost 5 bases, and 9 bases lay between the germline ends. Germline V gene data show CDR1 as MNHEY and CDR2 as SMNVEV (reference sequence). The CDR3 is 13 residues long. CDR3 sequence: CASSWDSNNEQFF. DNA for the CDR3: TGTGCCAGCAGTTGGGACTCTAACAATGAGCAGTTCTTC.

The chain recombines TRBV4-1 with TRBJ2-7; 7 nucleotides line up with TRBD2. The CDR3 has 16 residues. The germline V gene has CDR1 MGHRA and CDR2 YSYEKL. Trimming removed 3 bases from V and 2 bases from J; junction bases left unmatched: 10. The CDR3 DNA reads TGCGCCAGCAGCCAGCTTAGCGGAGCGGGGACCTACGAGCAGTACTTC. Amino acids: CASSQLSGAGTYEQYF.

J is TRBJ1-1 and V is TRBV2; TRBD1 is a possible D gene (5 bases). Germline lookup yields CDR1 SNHLY and CDR2 FYNNEI. The V end was cut by 6 bases, the J end by 3 bases, with 20 bases between. The CDR3 is 16 residues long. The CDR3 here is CASSGGGLGGHTEAFF. In DNA, the CDR3 is TGTGCCAGCAGCGGGGGTGGACTGGGGGGTCACACTGAAGCTTTCTTT.

The genes are TRBV27 and TRBJ2-7; TRBD2 matches at 9 bases. The germline gives CDR1 MNHEY, CDR2 SMNVEV (reference sequence). Trimming at V came to 5 bases and at J to 3 bases, leaving 5 bases not matched to a gene. The CDR3 runs to 14 residues. The CDR3 region is CASSRLAGIYEQYF. The CDR3 DNA follows: TGTGCCAGCAGTCGGCTAGCGGGGATCTACGAGCAGTACTTC.

As to this clone: An end of the junction does not agree with germline; a read error may underlie this. The V call is TRBV11-2, the J call TRBJ1-4, with TRBD1 as a possible D gene (6 bases). The CDR3 covers 14 residues. Germline V gives CDR1 SGHAT, CDR2 FQNNGV. CDR3 sequence: CASSIDRSNEKLFF. CDR3 sequence (DNA): TGTGCCAGCAGCATAGACAGGTCTAATGAAAAACTGTTTTTT.

The V call is TRBV6-5, the J call TRBJ2-2; D is perhaps TRBD2 (6 bases). Germline V gives CDR1 MNHEY, CDR2 SVGAGI. V was trimmed by 6 bases and J by 0 bases, leaving 8 bases between them. The CDR3 is made up of 14 amino acids. The CDR3 DNA sequence: TGTGCCAGCAGAGCGGGCGCGAACACCGGGGAGCTGTTTTTT. Translating gives CASRAGANTGELFF.

This clone has only a few counts. The rearrangement joins TRBV7-2 to TRBJ2-1; 11 nucleotides line up with TRBD2. The junction had 8 bases not matched to a gene; V was cut back by 5 bases and J by 8 bases. The germline CDR1 and CDR2 sequences are SGHTA and FQGNSA. This CDR3 spans 15 amino acids. The CDR3 nucleotides read TGTGCCAGCAGCCAGACTAGCGGGAACTTCCATGAGCAGTTCTTC. Protein: CASSQTSGNFHEQFF.

CDR3 loop: CATQRSPGRANEKLFF. The DNA for the CDR3 is TGTGCCACCCAAAGGTCACCAGGGAGGGCAAATGAAAAACTGTTTTTT. The chain carries TRBV7-9 and TRBJ1-4, with a possible D match to TRBD1 (5 bases). The germline gives CDR1 SEHNR, CDR2 FQNEAQ (reference sequence). The CDR3 has 16 amino acids. V lost 10 bases to trimming and J lost 5 bases, with 23 bases between them.

The CDR3 loop reads CASSRTSGRINEQFF. The CDR3 nucleotides are TGTGCCAGCAGTCGAACTAGCGGGAGAATAAATGAGCAGTTCTTC. The rearrangement joins TRBV6-5 to TRBJ2-1; the match to TRBD2 covers 11 bases. Germline V gene sequence: CDR1 MNHEY, CDR2 SVGAGI. CDR3 length equals 15 residues. Losses at the gene ends were 5 bases for V and 7 bases for J; bases not matched to a gene: 7.